One and the same sample provided the 10 T cell receptor beta chains below, sequenced in a study of response to subunit inactivated influenza vaccine. TCRdb reprocessed the RT-PCR reads with MiXCR, giving one entry per CDR3 protein. The sample holds over 750,000 distinct CDR3 sequences, 21% seen once. Material: PBMCs from blood, obtained around 5 days after vaccination. These receptors were obtained from a middle-aged man who received an inactivated influenza vaccine.

The rearrangement joins TRBV3-1 to TRBJ2-7; D is possibly TRBD2 (5 bases). Germline V gives CDR1 LGHDT, CDR2 YNNKEL (reference sequence). The V end was cut by 5 bases, the J end by 0 bases, with 11 bases between. The CDR3 is made up of 14 amino acids. This CDR3 is CASSVDSTSYEQYF. CDR3 DNA: TGTGCCAGCAGCGTGGACTCGACCTCCTACGAGCAGTACTTC.

This clonotype was counted a few times. J is TRBJ1-2 and V is TRBV7-8; D is undetermined. The CDR3 totals 15 residues. The germline V gene has CDR1 SGHVS and CDR2 FQNEAQ. Trimming removed 1 base from V and 5 bases from J, with 14 bases in between. As DNA, the CDR3 is TGTGCCAGCAGCTTAGGGCAGGCGTCCGTGTATGGCTACACCTTC. It encodes CASSLGQASVYGYTF.

In its sample, this clonotype was seen a few times. The V gene is TRBV18, the J gene TRBJ2-7, with TRBD1 matching over 9 bases. The CDR3 covers 14 residues. Trimming cost V 5 bases and J 9 bases; bases outside gene matches: 11. Germline V lookup: CDR1 KGHSH, CDR2 LQKENI. This CDR3 is CASSSPGQGYRQYF. CDR3 nucleotide sequence: TGTGCCAGCTCATCTCCGGGACAGGGCTACCGGCAGTACTTC.

This chain uses TRBV5-6 with TRBJ2-1; 9 bases line up with TRBD1. The junction had 8 bases not matched to a gene; V was cut back by 4 bases and J by 9 bases. The CDR3 loop spans 14 amino acids. Germline V gene sequence: CDR1 SGHDT, CDR2 YYEEEE. CDR3 sequence reads: CASSIRDRVLEQFF. DNA of the CDR3: TGTGCCAGCAGCATCCGGGACAGGGTCCTTGAGCAGTTCTTC.

Many counts were recorded for this clonotype. This sequence joins TRBV7-2 and TRBJ2-1; D gene uncertain. CDR3 length: 12 amino acids. CDR1 is SGHTA, CDR2 FQGNSA, per germline. Trimming shortened V by 0 bases and J by 12 bases, and 9 bases separated the two germline ends. The CDR3 DNA follows: TGTGCCAGCAGCTTAGCGCGTGGAGTGCAGTTCTTC. Translating gives CASSLARGVQFF.

The V gene is TRBV27, the J gene TRBJ2-1; 12 nucleotides agree with TRBD2. The J segment lost 9 bases and the V segment lost 5 bases, leaving 8 bases of the junction unmatched. Looked up from germline, CDR1 is MNHEY and CDR2 is SMNVEV (reference sequence). The CDR3 is 15 amino acids. The CDR3 DNA reads as TGTGCCAGCAGTCCCGAGACTAGCGGGAGTACTGAGCAGTTCTTC. This gives the protein CASSPETSGSTEQFF.

This clonotype was counted only a few times. The gene calls are TRBV10-3 and TRBJ2-3, with 8 bases identical to TRBD1. CDR1 and CDR2 from the germline V gene are ENHRY and SYGVKD. The CDR3 has 16 amino acids. V shed 0 bases, J shed 11 bases, and the junction held 13 bases outside the gene matches. The CDR3 nucleotides read TGTGCCATCAGTGAGTCGACTCGGGGGACAGGCGGGGAGCAGTATTTT. Translated: CAISESTRGTGGEQYF.

V usage is TRBV11-2 and J usage is TRBJ1-1, with D maybe TRBD1 (5 bases). Germline V gives CDR1 SGHAT, CDR2 FQNNGV. Trimming removed 4 bases from V and 1 base from J, with 7 bases in between. CDR3 length equals 13 residues. The CDR3: CASSSRENTEAFF. In nucleotides, the CDR3 is TGTGCCAGCAGCTCCAGGGAGAACACTGAAGCTTTCTTT.

This clonotype was found a few times. This chain uses TRBV25-1 with TRBJ2-1; the D is unclear. The CDR3 covers 17 residues. The ends were cut back, 3 bases at V and 1 base at J, with 16 bases in the middle. The germline V gene has CDR1 MGHDK and CDR2 SYGVNS. The CDR3 loop reads CASSDVLFGQSYNEQFF. The CDR3 nucleotides are TGTGCCAGCAGTGATGTACTTTTTGGGCAATCCTACAATGAGCAGTTCTTC.

This clonotype was seen a handful of times. The chain links TRBV7-9 to TRBJ1-2; 9 positions match TRBD1. Germline loops: CDR1 SEHNR, CDR2 FQNEAQ (reference sequence). This CDR3 is 15 amino acids long. Trimming at V came to 1 base and at J to 7 bases, leaving 7 bases not matched to a gene. The CDR3 loop is CASSLDLDRGLGYTF. CDR3 DNA: TGTGCCAGCAGCTTAGATTTGGACAGGGGTCTTGGCTACACCTTC.